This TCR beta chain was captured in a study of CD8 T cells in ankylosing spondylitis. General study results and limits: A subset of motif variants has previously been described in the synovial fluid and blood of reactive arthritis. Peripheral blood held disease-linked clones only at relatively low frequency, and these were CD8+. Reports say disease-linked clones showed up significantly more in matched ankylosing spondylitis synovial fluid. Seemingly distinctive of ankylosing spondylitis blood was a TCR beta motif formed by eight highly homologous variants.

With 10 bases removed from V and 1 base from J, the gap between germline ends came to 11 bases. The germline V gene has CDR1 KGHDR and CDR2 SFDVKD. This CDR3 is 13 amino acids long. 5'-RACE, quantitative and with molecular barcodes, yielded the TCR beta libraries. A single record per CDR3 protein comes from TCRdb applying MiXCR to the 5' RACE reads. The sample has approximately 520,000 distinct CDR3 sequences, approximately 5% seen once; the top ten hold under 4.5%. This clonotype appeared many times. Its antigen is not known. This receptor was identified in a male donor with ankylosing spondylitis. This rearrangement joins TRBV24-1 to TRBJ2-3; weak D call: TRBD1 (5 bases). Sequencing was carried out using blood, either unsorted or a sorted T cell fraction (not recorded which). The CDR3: CATSRGRTDTQYF. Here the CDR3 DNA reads TGTGCCACGTCAAGGGGCCGCACAGATACGCAGTATTTT.